The 22 T cell receptor beta chains given below trace back to one sample, sequenced in a study of human T cells and chemical hapten exposure. Unique molecular identifiers were attached to individual cDNA molecules within the library. TCRdb passed the reads through MiXCR, listing each CDR3 protein once. Of about 120,000 distinct CDR3 sequences in the sample, over 7% were seen once. The authors extracted total RNA from unfractionated whole blood. The specimen sequenced was whole blood. Source of these receptors: a human donor in good health. Some clones in this sample may be carry-over from other donors' samples.

This clonotype occurred many times. The chain combines TRBV12-3 or TRBV12-4 with TRBJ2-3, with 14 bases matching TRBD2. CDR3 size: 17 residues. V shed 5 bases, J shed 2 bases, and the junction held 6 bases outside the gene matches. CDR3 amino acids: CASSPRTSGRTTDTQYF. CDR3 bases: TGTGCCAGCAGTCCCAGGACTAGCGGGAGGACCACAGATACGCAGTATTTT.

This chain connects TRBV5-1 to TRBJ2-7; the D gene is possibly TRBD1 (6 bases). Germline-derived CDR1 and CDR2 are SGHRS and YFSETQ. Trimming took 3 bases from V and 3 from J, leaving 22 bases between them. This CDR3 has 17 amino acids. CDR3 bases: TGCGCCAGCAGCTCCGAGGGGGAGACAGACCCTGTCTACGAGCAGTACTTC. It codes for CASSSEGETDPVYEQYF.

This clonotype appeared a few times. The chain carries TRBV20-1 and TRBJ2-2; D uncertain. Germline CDR1 reads DFQATT; CDR2 reads SNEGSKA (reference sequence). The CDR3 runs to 14 residues. V gave up 3 bases and J gave up 1 base, with 9 bases separating them. CDR3 DNA sequence: TGCAGTGCTAGTATCGCCCAGAACACCGGGGAGCTGTTTTTT. Its translation is CSASIAQNTGELFF.

This clonotype appeared a few times. The rearrangement joins TRBV4-2 to TRBJ2-5, with 14 nucleotides matching TRBD2. From germline, CDR1 is LGHNA and CDR2 YNFKEQ. CDR3 size: 19 residues. V dropped 0 bases and J dropped 5; count of bases not matched to a gene: 11. The CDR3 nucleotides are TGTGCCAGCAGCCAAGATCAAAGGACTAGCGGGGGGAATGAGGAGACCCAGTACTTC. Residues: CASSQDQRTSGGNEETQYF.

This clonotype showed up many times. The chain is built from TRBV10-3 and TRBJ1-2; 8 nucleotides align to TRBD1. CDR3 length equals 14 residues. The junction had 11 bases not matched to a gene; V was cut back by 10 bases and J by 4 bases. CDR1 and CDR2 (germline): ENHRY, SYGVKD. The CDR3 spells CATTLGQGAYGYTF. In DNA form, the CDR3 reads TGTGCCACTACTCTTGGGCAGGGGGCCTATGGCTACACCTTC.

The rearrangement joins TRBV4-3 to TRBJ2-7; D unresolved. Trimming pared 0 bases from V and 0 bases from J, leaving 9 bases between. Germline CDR1 and CDR2: LGHNA and YSLEER. This CDR3 has 15 residues. This chain's CDR3 is CASSQDLYSSYEQYF. CDR3 in DNA: TGCGCCAGCAGCCAAGATTTGTACAGCTCCTACGAGCAGTACTTC.

The V call is TRBV18, the J call TRBJ2-7, with D possibly matching TRBD2 (5 bases). V lost 3 bases and J lost 5, with 17 bases in between. Germline CDR1 reads KGHSH; CDR2 reads LQKENI. The CDR3 has 15 residues. CDR3 region: CASSPGSGRVNEQYF. In nucleotides, the CDR3 is TGTGCCAGCTCACCGGGGTCCGGGCGGGTTAACGAGCAGTACTTC. The whole variable domain, filled in from reference TRBV18 and TRBJ2-7, reads NAGVMQNPRHLVRRRGQEARLRCSPMKGHSHVYWYRQLPEEGLKFMVYLQKENIIDESGMPKERFSAEFPKEGPSILRIQQVVRGDSAAYFCASSPGSGRVNEQYFGPGTRLTVT.

The chain joins TRBV5-4 to TRBJ1-2; TRBD1 agrees at 8 bases. The CDR3 is made up of 16 amino acids. Germline assignment: CDR1 SGHNT and CDR2 YYREEE (reference sequence). The V gene end was trimmed by 0 bases and the J gene end by 4 bases; junction bases not matched to a gene: 8. The CDR3 DNA sequence: TGTGCCAGCAGCTTGGATGCAGGGGGCCAAAGCTATGGCTACACCTTC. Amino acid sequence: CASSLDAGGQSYGYTF.

The gene calls are TRBV4-1 and TRBJ1-1; the D is unclear. V dropped 1 base and J dropped 0 bases, with 3 bases sitting between them. The CDR3 has 13 amino acids. From germline, CDR1 is MGHRA and CDR2 YSYEKL. The CDR3, as DNA: TGCGCCAGCAGCCAAGTCCTGAACACTGAAGCTTTCTTT. Its protein is CASSQVLNTEAFF.

In this sample, this clonotype turned up many times. The genes are TRBV29-1 and TRBJ1-1; D unclear. Germline CDR1 reads SQVTM; CDR2 reads ANQGSEA. The CDR3 consists of 12 residues. V gave up 4 bases and J gave up 0 bases, with 6 bases separating them. The CDR3 DNA reads as TGCAGCGTTGTGACGTTGAACACTGAAGCTTTCTTT. It specifies CSVVTLNTEAFF.

In this sample, this clonotype turned up many times. The chain combines TRBV10-3 with TRBJ2-7, with D uncertain. Per the germline V gene, CDR1 is ENHRY and CDR2 is SYGVKD. The CDR3 runs 11 residues. V was cut by 9 bases and J by 5 bases, with 11 bases left in between. DNA for the CDR3: TGTGCCATTAACCTGGGGAACGAGCAGTACTTC. Amino acids: CAINLGNEQYF.

This clonotype was recorded a few times. The chain carries TRBV5-1 and TRBJ2-1; D is unresolved. This CDR3 has 14 residues. V lost 4 bases, J lost 3 bases, and 11 bases lay in between. Germline V CDR1 and CDR2: SGHRS, YFSETQ. CDR3 loop: CASSATGLYNEQFF. The CDR3 DNA reads as TGCGCCAGCAGCGCGACCGGGCTCTACAATGAGCAGTTCTTC. The whole variable domain, remainder taken from reference TRBV5-1 and TRBJ2-1, is KAGVTQTPRYLIKTRGQQVTLSCSPISGHRSVSWYQQTPGQGLQFLFEYFSETQRNKGNFPGRFSGRQFSNSRSEMNVSTLELGDSALYLCASSATGLYNEQFFGPGTRLTVL.

The rearrangement uses TRBV6-5 and TRBJ2-5, with a possible D match to TRBD1 (7 bases). The CDR3 loop spans 13 amino acids. V was cut by 4 bases and J by 4 bases, with 10 bases left in between. The germline CDR1 and CDR2 sequences are MNHEY and SVGAGI. The CDR3 protein is CASSFQGGETQYF. The CDR3 coding sequence is TGTGCCAGCAGTTTTCAGGGGGGAGAGACCCAGTACTTC.

This clonotype was seen a handful of times. V and J are TRBV4-1 and TRBJ2-3, with 8 bases lining up with TRBD1. V was clipped by 0 bases and J by 0 bases; unmatched bases: 5. This CDR3 spans 17 amino acids. Germline CDR1 reads MGHRA; CDR2 reads YSYEKL. CDR3 bases: TGCGCCAGCAGCCAAGATATGACAGGGGCTAGCACAGATACGCAGTATTTT. As protein: CASSQDMTGASTDTQYF.

This clonotype was counted at least ten times. The V call is TRBV12-3 or TRBV12-4, the J call TRBJ1-1; no clear D gene. The CDR3 covers 15 residues. The V end lost 4 bases, the J end lost 1 base, and 13 bases lay between the germline ends. The CDR3 sequence: CASSSPGDGNTEAFF. The DNA for the CDR3 is TGTGCCAGCAGTTCTCCTGGGGATGGGAACACTGAAGCTTTCTTT.

The J gene is TRBJ2-2, the V gene TRBV14; 7 positions agree with TRBD2. CDR3 length: 17 amino acids. The ends lost 0 bases at V and 3 bases at J; junction bases unmatched: 7. Germline CDR1 SGHDN, CDR2 FVKESK. The CDR3 bases are TGTGCCAGCAGCCAAGATCGCGGGAGACAGTACACCGGGGAGCTGTTTTTT. The encoded protein is CASSQDRGRQYTGELFF.

The sample holds a few counts of this clonotype. V and J are TRBV7-6 and TRBJ2-5; D ambiguous. There are 13 residues in the CDR3. V was cut by 2 bases and J by 5 bases, with 9 bases left in between. Germline V CDR1 and CDR2: SGHVS, FNYEAQ. The CDR3 region is CASSLSTSETQYF. CDR3 DNA: TGTGCCAGCAGCTTATCAACCTCGGAGACCCAGTACTTC.

This clonotype occurred a few times. The rearrangement uses TRBV14 and TRBJ2-1, with D hard to call. CDR3 length equals 16 residues. Germline loops: CDR1 SGHDN, CDR2 FVKESK. With 2 bases removed from V and 2 bases from J, the gap between germline ends came to 13 bases. The CDR3 DNA reads as TGTGCCAGCAGCCAAATAGTCCGGACGACCTACAATGAGCAGTTCTTC. The encoded protein is CASSQIVRTTYNEQFF.

In this sample, this clonotype turned up many times. The chain joins TRBV7-2 to TRBJ1-5; D unclear. The germline CDR1 and CDR2 sequences are SGHTA and FQGNSA. The CDR3 loop spans 13 amino acids. Trimming removed 6 bases at V and 5 bases at J, with 11 bases between. This chain's CDR3 is CASRSGAYQPQHF. The CDR3 coding sequence is TGTGCCAGCAGGTCGGGAGCGTATCAGCCCCAGCATTTT.

This chain joins TRBV9 and TRBJ2-1; 9 bases line up with TRBD2. CDR1 is SGDLS, CDR2 YYNGEE, per germline. This CDR3 region has 18 residues. Trimming cost V 0 bases and J 8 bases; bases outside gene matches: 15. CDR3 region: CASSVDPAGGPVIDEQFF. Written as DNA, the CDR3 is TGTGCCAGCAGCGTAGATCCAGCGGGAGGCCCAGTGATCGATGAGCAGTTCTTC.

The chain uses TRBV12-5 and TRBJ2-3; D call uncertain. CDR1 and CDR2 from the germline V gene are LGHNT and FRNRAP. The CDR3 consists of 13 residues. V lost 2 bases, J lost 4 bases, and 7 bases lay in between. The CDR3 coding sequence is TGTGCTAGTGGTTTGTTGGGCGCAGATACGCAGTATTTT. Amino acids: CASGLLGADTQYF.

In this sample, this clonotype turned up once. The chain carries TRBV21-1 and TRBJ1-5. TRBV21-1 is reported as a pseudogene. CDR3 length: 16 residues. CDR3 nucleotide sequence: TGTGCCAGCAGCAAAGACCACAGCGACAGCAGTCAGCCCCAGCATTTT. Residues: CASSKDHSDSSQPQHF.